This is a list of T cell receptor beta chains from one sample in a study of blood T cells in healthy people across ages. TCRdb passed the 5' RACE reads through MiXCR, listing each CDR3 protein once. The sample contains approximately 600,000 distinct CDR3 sequences, 58% of which appear only once. Sequenced material: blood. Receptors originate from a man aged 55 to 70 in good health. CDR3s include the opening cysteine and the closing phenylalanine or tryptophan. The D gene is left open where the match is weak. Clone size is not always given. Where it is, it says once, few, many or a class for expanded clones.

j_gene | v_gene | d_gene | abundance | CDR3nt | CDR3aa
TRBJ2-3 | TRBV12-3/TRBV12-4 | TRBD1 | - | TGTGCCAGCAAATGGACAGGGGACATGTCAGATGTGGAATATTTT | CASKWTGDMSDVEYF
TRBJ2-7 | TRBV20-1 | - | - | TGCAGTGCTAGAGATCACGGGGACACCTACGAGCAGTACTTC | CSARDHGDTYEQYF
TRBJ1-4 | TRBV6-5 | - | - | TGTGCCAGCAGTTACCCGGACCCAGAGGCAACTAATGAAAAACTGTTTTTT | CASSYPDPEATNEKLFF
TRBJ2-7 | TRBV11-2 | - | - | TGTGCCAGCAGCTTAGTAGGGGGTCCCACCTACGAGCAGTACTTC | CASSLVGGPTYEQYF
TRBJ2-3 | TRBV4-2 | - | - | TGTGCCAGCAGCCAAGTACAGGCCAGTAGCACAGATACGCAGTATTTT | CASSQVQASSTDTQYF
TRBJ1-1 | TRBV15 | - | few | TGTGCCACCAGCATCCTGGGGGGCACTGAGGCTTTCTTT | CATSILGGTEAFF
TRBJ1-1 | TRBV4-2 | TRBD1 | few | TGTGCCAGCAGCGAAGATGACAGGGTGGGTGAAGCTTTCTTT | CASSEDDRVGEAFF
TRBJ2-5 | TRBV6-6 | TRBD2 | - | TGTGCCAGCAGCCCAAGACTAGCGGGGACCCAAGAGACCCAGTACTTC | CASSPRLAGTQETQYF
TRBJ1-4 | TRBV7-2 | TRBD1 | - | TGTGCCAGCAGCTTAGCCAGCGGGACAGGAGGTGAAAAACTGTTTTTT | CASSLASGTGGEKLFF
TRBJ1-6 | TRBV5-1 | TRBD1 | few | TGCGCCAGCAGCTTCAGCACAGGGGCGACTAATTCACCCCTCCACTTT | CASSFSTGATNSPLHF
TRBJ2-6 | TRBV10-2 | - | few | TGCGCCAGCAGTGTTGCAGGATTCTCTGGGGCCAACGTCCTGACTTTC | CASSVAGFSGANVLTF
TRBJ2-1 | TRBV9 | TRBD1 | - | TGTGCCAGCAGCGGGGGACAGGGGAGGTACAATGAGCAGTTCTTC | CASSGGQGRYNEQFF
TRBJ2-3 | TRBV9 | TRBD2 | few | TGTGCCAGCAGCATCGGGACTAGCGGGGGGAGCACAGATACGCAGTATTTT | CASSIGTSGGSTDTQYF
TRBJ2-5 | TRBV5-1 | TRBD2 | - | TGCGCCAGCAGCTTGGCAGCGGGGGGAATCCAAGAGACCCAGTACTTC | CASSLAAGGIQETQYF
TRBJ2-7 | TRBV29-1 | - | many | TGCAGCGTTGTGAGGGAGGAGGTCTACGAGCAGTACTTC | CSVVREEVYEQYF
TRBJ2-5 | TRBV6-1 | - | many | TGTGCCAGCATTAGGGGGAGGGGGCTGGAAGAGACCCAGTACTTC | CASIRGRGLEETQYF
TRBJ1-5 | TRBV4-1 | - | - | TGCGCCAGCAGCCAAGAACGGGGGGTGGGGGTAAGACCCCAGCATTTT | CASSQERGVGVRPQHF
TRBJ2-5 | TRBV10-3 | TRBD2 | - | TGTGCCACCGCCCCAGCGGGGGGGCAAGAGACCCAGTACTTC | CATAPAGGQETQYF
TRBJ2-4 | TRBV6-2/TRBV6-3 | - | - | TGTGCCAGCAGTTACTCTCGCGGGGACAAAAACATTCAGTACTTC | CASSYSRGDKNIQYF
TRBJ2-1 | TRBV5-1 | - | few | TGCGCCAGCAGCTTGGGGGGGAAGGTGAATGAGCAGTTCTTC | CASSLGGKVNEQFF
TRBJ1-1 | TRBV5-1 | TRBD1 | many | TGCGCCAGCAGCTCAGACAGGGGACGTACTGAAGCTTTCTTT | CASSSDRGRTEAFF
TRBJ1-1 | TRBV10-3 | - | - | TGTGCCATCACCTCCTCACGCGAGACTGAAGCTTTCTTT | CAITSSRETEAFF
TRBJ2-3 | TRBV12-3/TRBV12-4 | - | - | TGTGCCAGCAGTTTGCAACTGCCTAGCACAGATACGCAGTATTTT | CASSLQLPSTDTQYF
TRBJ1-2 | TRBV3-1 | - | - | TGTGCCAGCAGCCGAGGGCCCGGAAGGGGCTATGGCTGCACCTTC | CASSRGPGRGYGCTF
TRBJ2-5 | TRBV5-1 | TRBD1 | - | TGCGCCAGCAGCTTGGCCGGGACAGTTAGCGAGACCCAGTACTTC | CASSLAGTVSETQYF
TRBJ1-6 | TRBV11-2 | - | - | TGTGCCAGCAGCCGTGACAGTAATTCACCCCTCCACTTT | CASSRDSNSPLHF
TRBJ2-3 | TRBV11-2 | - | - | TGTGCCAGCAGCTTAAGGGGGGGGCTGGGGGGCACAGATACGCAGTATTTT | CASSLRGGLGGTDTQYF
TRBJ2-5 | TRBV12-3/TRBV12-4 | TRBD1 | - | TGTGCCAGCAGCCCACGGACAGGGTGGGGTCAAGAGACCCAGTACTTC | CASSPRTGWGQETQYF
TRBJ2-3 | TRBV4-1 | - | - | TGCGCCAGCAGCCAAGTCCGGGATACGCAGTATTTT | CASSQVRDTQYF
TRBJ2-7 | TRBV29-1 | - | - | TGCAGCGCTACGACAGCCTACAATGAGCAGTACTTC | CSATTAYNEQYF
TRBJ2-7 | TRBV20-1 | - | - | TGCAGTGCGCTGGGACCGAGTACCTACGAGCAGTACTTC | CSALGPSTYEQYF
TRBJ2-5 | TRBV7-7 | TRBD2 | - | TGTGCCAGCAGCGGACAACTAGCGGGGGGTCCAGAGACCCAGTACTTC | CASSGQLAGGPETQYF
TRBJ2-1 | TRBV11-2 | TRBD2 | few | TGTGCCAGCACCCAAGGGGGGACTAGCGGGACAACCTACAATGAGCAGTTCTTC | CASTQGGTSGTTYNEQFF
TRBJ1-2 | TRBV20-1 | - | - | TGCAGTGCCCAGGGCGGGGGTAACTATGGCTACACCTTC | CSAQGGGNYGYTF